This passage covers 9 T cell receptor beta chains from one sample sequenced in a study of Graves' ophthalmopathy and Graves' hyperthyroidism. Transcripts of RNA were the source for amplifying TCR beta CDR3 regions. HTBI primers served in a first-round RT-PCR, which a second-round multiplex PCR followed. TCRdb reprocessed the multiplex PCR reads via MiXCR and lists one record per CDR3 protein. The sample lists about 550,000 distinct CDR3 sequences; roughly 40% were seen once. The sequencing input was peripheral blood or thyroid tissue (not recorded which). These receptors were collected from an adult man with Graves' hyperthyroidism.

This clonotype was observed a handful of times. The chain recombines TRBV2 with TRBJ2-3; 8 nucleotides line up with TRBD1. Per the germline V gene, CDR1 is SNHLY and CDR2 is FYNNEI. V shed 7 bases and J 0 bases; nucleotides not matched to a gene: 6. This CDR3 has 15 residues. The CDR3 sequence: CASNPWTGSTDTQYF. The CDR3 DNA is TGTGCCAGCAACCCGTGGACAGGGAGCACAGATACGCAGTATTTT.

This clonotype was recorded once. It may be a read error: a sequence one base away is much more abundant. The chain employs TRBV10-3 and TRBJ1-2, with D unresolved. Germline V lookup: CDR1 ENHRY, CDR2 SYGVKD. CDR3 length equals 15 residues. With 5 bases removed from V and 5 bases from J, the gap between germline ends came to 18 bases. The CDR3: CAISYSSIGSYGYTF. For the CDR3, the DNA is TGTGCCATCAGTTACTCCAGTATCGGTTCTTATGGCTACACCTTC.

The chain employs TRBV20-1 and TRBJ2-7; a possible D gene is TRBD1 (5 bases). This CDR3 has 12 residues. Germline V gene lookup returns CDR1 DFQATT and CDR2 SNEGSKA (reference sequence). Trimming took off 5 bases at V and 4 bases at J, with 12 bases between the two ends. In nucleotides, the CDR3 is TGCAGTGCTCGGCGGACAACGTACGAGCAGTACTTC. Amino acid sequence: CSARRTTYEQYF.

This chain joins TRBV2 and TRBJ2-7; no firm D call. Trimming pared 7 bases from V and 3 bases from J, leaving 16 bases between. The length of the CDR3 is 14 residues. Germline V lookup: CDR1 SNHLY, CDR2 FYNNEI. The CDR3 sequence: CASTPEGMDYEQYF. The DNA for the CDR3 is TGTGCCAGCACCCCTGAAGGGATGGACTACGAGCAGTACTTC.

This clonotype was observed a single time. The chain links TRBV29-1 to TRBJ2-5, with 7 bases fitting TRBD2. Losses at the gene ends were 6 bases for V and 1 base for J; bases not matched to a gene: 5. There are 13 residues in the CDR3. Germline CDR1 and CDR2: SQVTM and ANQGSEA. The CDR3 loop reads CSVGGTIQETQYF. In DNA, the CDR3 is TGCAGCGTCGGGGGGACGATCCAAGAGACCCAGTACTTC.

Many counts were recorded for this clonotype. CDR3 nucleotides: TGTGCCAGCAGCGGGCTTGGAGAGGAAGAGACCCAGTACTTC. It translates to CASSGLGEEETQYF. The rearrangement links TRBV14 to TRBJ2-5; D unresolved. V was clipped by 5 bases and J by 3 bases, with 13 bases between them. This CDR3 region has 14 residues. The germline V gene has CDR1 SGHDN and CDR2 FVKESK.

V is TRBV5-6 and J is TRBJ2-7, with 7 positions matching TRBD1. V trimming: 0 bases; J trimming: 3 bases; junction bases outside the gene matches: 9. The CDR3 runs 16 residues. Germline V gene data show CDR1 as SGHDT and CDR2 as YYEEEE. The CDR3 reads CASSLGWTGSGYEQYF. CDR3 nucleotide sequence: TGTGCCAGCAGCTTGGGTTGGACAGGCTCAGGCTACGAGCAGTACTTC.

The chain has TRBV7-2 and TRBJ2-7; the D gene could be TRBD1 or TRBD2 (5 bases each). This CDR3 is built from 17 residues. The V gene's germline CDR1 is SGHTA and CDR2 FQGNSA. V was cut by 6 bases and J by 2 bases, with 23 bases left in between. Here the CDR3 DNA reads TGTGCCAGCAGTTTAATGTATGGGACCCAGGCGCCCTACGAGCAGTACTTC. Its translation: CASSLMYGTQAPYEQYF.

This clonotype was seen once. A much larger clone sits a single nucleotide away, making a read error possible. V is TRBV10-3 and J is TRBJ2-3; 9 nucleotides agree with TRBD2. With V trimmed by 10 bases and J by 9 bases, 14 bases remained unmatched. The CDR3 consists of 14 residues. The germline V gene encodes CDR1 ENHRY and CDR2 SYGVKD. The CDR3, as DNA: TGTGCCACCAGCTCCCAAGGGCTAGCGGGGACGCAGTATTTT. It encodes CATSSQGLAGTQYF.